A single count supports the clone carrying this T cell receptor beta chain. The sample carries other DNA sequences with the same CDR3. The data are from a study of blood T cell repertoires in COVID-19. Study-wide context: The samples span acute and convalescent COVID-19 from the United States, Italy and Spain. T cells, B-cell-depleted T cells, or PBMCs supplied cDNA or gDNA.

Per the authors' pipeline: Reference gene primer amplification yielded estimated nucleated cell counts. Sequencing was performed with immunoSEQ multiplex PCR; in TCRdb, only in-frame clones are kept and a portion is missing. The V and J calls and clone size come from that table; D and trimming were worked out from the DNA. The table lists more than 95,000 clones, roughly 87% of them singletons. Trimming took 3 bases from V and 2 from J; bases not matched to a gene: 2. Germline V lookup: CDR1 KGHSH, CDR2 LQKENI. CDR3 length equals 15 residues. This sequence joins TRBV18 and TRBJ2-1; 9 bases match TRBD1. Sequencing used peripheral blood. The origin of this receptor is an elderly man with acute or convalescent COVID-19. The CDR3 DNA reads TGTGCCAGCTCACCCAGACAGGGGGCCTACAATGAGCAGTTCTTC. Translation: CASSPRQGAYNEQFF.